This section outlines one TCR beta chain sequence together with its context. Its cognate antigen is unknown. The sample is drawn from a study of siplizumab effects on memory and regulatory T cells. Study conclusions and caveats: To unstimulated subsets, only a minor fraction of alloreactive clones could be mapped.

Clones were read by immunoSEQ multiplex PCR, and TCRdb kept only the in-frame ones, dropping some. The data contain some 100,000 clones, 94% of them singletons. The clonotype originates from a human donor in good health. The material sequenced was Tregs sorted from blood.

DNA of the CDR3: TGTGCCAGCAGCTCACGGGCCCGGCTTAGATTGGATACGCAGTATTTT. The encoded protein is CASSSRARLRLDTQYF. This rearrangement joins TRBV13 to TRBJ2-3; D remains ambiguous. The CDR3 runs to 16 residues. The V and J ends lost 4 bases and 6 bases respectively, with 20 bases between them. The germline V gene has CDR1 PRHDT and CDR2 FYEKMQ (reference sequence). Variable domain in full (rest from reference TRBV13 and TRBJ2-3): AAGVIQSPRHLIKEKRETATLKCYPIPRHDTVYWYQQGPGQDPQFLISFYEKMQSDKGSIPDRFSAQQFSDYHSELNMSSLELGDSALYFCASSSRARLRLDTQYFGPGTRLTVL.